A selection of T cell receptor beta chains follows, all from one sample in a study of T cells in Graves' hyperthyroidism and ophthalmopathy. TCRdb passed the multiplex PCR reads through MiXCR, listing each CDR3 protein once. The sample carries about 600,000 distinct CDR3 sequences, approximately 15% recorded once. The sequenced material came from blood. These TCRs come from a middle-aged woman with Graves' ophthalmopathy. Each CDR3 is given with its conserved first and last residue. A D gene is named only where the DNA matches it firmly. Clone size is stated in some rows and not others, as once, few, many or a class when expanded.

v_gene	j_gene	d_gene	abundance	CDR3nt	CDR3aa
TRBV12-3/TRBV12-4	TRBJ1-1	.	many	TGTGCCAGCAGCCCCTCGGCGGGGGGCATCACTGAAGCTTTCTTT	CASSPSAGGITEAFF
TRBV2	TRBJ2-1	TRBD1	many	TGTGCCAGCAAAAACCCCCAGGGGGCCGAGCAGTTCTTC	CASKNPQGAEQFF
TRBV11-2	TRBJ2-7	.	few	TGTGCCAGCAGCCTTAGCACCGGGAACTCCTACGAGCAGTACTTC	CASSLSTGNSYEQYF
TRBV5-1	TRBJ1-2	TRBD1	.	TGCGCCAGCAGTCTGCCCCGTCCGGGACAGGGGTCCGTGAAAGGCTACACCTTC	CASSLPRPGQGSVKGYTF
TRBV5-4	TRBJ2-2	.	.	TGTGCCAGCAGCTTGGGTCCTGGAGAGGAGCTGTTTTTT	CASSLGPGEELFF
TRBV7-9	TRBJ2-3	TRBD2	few	TGTGCCAGCAGCTCGCCCCTGCCGGGACTAGCGGGGTTAGATACGCAGTATTTT	CASSSPLPGLAGLDTQYF
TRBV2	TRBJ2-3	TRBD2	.	TGTGCCAGCAGTGAAGGCTCGGGACTAGCGGGGGGTGCAGATACGCAGTATTTT	CASSEGSGLAGGADTQYF
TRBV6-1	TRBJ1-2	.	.	TGTGCCACCCTGGGGGGGTCTGGGTATGGCTACACCTTC	CATLGGSGYGYTF
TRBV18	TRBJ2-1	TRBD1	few	TGTGCCAGCTCACCGGACAGGGAGGTCCATGAGCAGTTCTTC	CASSPDREVHEQFF
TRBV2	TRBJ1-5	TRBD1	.	TGTGCCAGCAGGCCAGGGGGGGGCAATCAGCCCCAGCATTTT	CASRPGGGNQPQHF
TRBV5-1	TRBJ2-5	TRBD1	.	TGCGCCAGCAGCTTGCAGGGGGCCACTCCTCAAGAGACCCAGTACTTC	CASSLQGATPQETQYF
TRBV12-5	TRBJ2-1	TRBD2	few	TGTGCTAGTGGTTTGTCTACTAGCGGGAGGGCCGATGAGCAGTTCTTC	CASGLSTSGRADEQFF
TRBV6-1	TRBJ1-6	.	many	TGTGCCAGCAGTCCATACGTGGCAGTAAATTCACCCCTCCACTTT	CASSPYVAVNSPLHF
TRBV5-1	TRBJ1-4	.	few	TGCGCCAGCAGCTCGGATGGGGCTAATGAAAAACTGTTTTTT	CASSSDGANEKLFF
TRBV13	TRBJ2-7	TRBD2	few	TGTGCCAGCAGCCCGGCGGGACTAGCCTACGAGCAGTACTTC	CASSPAGLAYEQYF